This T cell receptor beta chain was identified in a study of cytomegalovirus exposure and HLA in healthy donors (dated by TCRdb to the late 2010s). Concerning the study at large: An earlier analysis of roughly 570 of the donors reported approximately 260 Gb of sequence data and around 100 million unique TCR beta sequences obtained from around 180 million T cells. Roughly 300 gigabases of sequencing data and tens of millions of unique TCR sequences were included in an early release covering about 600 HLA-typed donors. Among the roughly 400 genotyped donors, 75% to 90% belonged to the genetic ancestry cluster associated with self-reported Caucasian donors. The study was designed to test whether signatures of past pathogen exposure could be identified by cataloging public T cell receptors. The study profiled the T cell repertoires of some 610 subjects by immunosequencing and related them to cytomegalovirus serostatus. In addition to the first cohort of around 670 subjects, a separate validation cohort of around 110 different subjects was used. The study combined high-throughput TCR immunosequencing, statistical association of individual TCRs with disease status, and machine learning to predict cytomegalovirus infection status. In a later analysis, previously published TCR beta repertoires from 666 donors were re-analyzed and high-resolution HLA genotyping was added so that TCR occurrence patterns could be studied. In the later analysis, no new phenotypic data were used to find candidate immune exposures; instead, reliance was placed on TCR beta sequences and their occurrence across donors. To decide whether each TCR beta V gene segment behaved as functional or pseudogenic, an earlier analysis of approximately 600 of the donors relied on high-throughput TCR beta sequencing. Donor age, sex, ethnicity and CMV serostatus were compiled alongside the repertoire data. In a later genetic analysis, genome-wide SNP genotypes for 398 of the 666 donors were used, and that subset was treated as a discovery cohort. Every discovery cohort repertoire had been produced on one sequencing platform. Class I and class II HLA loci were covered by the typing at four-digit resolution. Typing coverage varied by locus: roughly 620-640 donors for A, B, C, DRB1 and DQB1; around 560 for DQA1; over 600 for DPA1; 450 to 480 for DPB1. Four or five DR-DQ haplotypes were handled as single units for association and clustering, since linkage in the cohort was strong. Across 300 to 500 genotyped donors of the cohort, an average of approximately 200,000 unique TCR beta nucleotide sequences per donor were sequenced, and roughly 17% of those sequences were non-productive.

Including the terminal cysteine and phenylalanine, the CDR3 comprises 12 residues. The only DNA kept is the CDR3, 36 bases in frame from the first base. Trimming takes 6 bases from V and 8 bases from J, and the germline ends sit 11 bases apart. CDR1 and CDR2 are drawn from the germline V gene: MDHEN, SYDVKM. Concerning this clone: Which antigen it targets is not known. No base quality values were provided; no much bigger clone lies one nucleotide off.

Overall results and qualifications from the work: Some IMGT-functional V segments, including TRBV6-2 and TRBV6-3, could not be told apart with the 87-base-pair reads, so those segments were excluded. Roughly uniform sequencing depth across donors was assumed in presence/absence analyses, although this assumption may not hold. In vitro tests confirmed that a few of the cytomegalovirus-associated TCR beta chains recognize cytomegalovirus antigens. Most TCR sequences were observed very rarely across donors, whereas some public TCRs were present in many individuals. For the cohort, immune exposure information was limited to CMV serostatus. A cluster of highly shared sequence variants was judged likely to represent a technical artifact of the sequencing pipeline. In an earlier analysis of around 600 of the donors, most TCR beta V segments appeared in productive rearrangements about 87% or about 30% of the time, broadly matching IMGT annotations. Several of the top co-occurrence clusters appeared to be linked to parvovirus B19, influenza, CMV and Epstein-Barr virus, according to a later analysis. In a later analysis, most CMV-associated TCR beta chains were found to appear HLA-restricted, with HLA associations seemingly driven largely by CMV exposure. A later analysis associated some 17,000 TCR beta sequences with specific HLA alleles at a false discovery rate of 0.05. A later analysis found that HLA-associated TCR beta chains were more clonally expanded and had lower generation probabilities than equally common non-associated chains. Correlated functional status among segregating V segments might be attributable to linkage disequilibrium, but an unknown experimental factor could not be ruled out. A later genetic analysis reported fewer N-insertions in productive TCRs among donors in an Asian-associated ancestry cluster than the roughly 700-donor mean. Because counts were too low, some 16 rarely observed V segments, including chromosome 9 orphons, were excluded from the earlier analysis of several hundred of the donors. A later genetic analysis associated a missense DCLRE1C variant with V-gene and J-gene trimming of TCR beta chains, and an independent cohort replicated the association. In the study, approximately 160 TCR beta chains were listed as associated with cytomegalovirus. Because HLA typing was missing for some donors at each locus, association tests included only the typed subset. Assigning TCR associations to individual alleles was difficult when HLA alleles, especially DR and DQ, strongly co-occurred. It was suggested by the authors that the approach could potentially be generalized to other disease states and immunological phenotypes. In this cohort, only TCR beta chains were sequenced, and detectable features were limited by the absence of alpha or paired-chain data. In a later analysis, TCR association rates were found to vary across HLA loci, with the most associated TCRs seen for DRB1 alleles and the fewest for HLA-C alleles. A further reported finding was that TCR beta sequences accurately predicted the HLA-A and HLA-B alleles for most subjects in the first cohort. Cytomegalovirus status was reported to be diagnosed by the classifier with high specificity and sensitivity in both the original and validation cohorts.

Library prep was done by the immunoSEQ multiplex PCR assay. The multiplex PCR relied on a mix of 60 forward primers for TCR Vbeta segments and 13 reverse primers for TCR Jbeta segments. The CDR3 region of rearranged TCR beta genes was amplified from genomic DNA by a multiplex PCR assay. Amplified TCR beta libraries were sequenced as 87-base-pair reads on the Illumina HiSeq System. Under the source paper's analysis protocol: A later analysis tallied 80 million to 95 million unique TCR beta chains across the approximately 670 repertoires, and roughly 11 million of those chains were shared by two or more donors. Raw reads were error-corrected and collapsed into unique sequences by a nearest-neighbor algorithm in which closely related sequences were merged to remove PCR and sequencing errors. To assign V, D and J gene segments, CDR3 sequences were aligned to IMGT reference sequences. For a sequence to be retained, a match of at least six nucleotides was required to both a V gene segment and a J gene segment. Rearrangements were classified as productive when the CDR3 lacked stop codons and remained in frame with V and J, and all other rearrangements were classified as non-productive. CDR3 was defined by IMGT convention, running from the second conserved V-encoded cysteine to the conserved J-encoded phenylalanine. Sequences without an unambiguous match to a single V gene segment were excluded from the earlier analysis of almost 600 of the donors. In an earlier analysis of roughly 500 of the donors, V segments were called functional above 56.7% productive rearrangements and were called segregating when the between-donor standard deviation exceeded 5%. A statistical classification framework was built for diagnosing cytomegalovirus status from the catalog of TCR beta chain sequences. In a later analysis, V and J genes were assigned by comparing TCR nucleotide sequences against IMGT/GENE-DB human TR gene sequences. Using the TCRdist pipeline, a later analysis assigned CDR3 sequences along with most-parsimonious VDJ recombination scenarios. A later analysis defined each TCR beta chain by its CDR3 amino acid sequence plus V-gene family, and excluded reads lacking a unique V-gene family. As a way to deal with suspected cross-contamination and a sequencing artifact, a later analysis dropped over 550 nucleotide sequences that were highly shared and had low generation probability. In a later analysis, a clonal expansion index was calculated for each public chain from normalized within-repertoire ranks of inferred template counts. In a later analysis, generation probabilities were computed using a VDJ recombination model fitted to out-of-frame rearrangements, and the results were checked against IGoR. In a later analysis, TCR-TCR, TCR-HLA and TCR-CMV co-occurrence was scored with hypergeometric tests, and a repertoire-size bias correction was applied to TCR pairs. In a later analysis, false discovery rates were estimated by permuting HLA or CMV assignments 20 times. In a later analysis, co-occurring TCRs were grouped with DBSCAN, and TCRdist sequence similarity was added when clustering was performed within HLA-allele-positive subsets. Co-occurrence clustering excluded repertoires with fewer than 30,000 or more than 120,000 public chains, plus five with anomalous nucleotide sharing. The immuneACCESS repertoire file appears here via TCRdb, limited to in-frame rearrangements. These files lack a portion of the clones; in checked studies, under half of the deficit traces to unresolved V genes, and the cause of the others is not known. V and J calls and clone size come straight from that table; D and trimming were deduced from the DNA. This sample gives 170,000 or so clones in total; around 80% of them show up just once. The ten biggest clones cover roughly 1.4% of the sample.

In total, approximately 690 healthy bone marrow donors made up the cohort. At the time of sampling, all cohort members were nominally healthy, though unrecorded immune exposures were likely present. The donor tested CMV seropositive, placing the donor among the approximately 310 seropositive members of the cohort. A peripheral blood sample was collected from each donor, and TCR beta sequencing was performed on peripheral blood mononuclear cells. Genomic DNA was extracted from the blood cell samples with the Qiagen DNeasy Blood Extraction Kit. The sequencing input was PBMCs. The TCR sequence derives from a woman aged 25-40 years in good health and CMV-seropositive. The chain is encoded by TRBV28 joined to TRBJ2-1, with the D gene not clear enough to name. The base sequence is TGTGCCAGCAGCCCCCCCTCTTATGAGCAGTTCTTC. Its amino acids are CASSPPSYEQFF.